A selection of T cell receptor beta chains follows, all from one sample in a study of shared clonotypes between healthy human individuals. Libraries were prepared by immunoSEQ multiplex PCR; TCRdb keeps only in-frame clonotypes and omits some of them. Of about 2,200,000 clones in the sample, about 93% were seen once. Source material: naive CD8+ T cells from PBMCs. Source of these receptors: a man younger than 30 in good health. Some clones in this sample may be carry-over from other donors' samples. CDR3s leave out the opening cysteine and the closing phenylalanine or tryptophan. For some rows the clone size is stated as once, few or many, or as a class when expanded; others skip it.

>TRBJ2-3|TRBV19|13|.
ASSIGTGRGDTQY
>TRBJ1-1|TRBV19|15|.
ASSITSGRFSNTEAF
>TRBJ2-7|TRBV4-3|14|.
ASSQDSTLAPYEQY
>TRBJ1-1|TRBV27|14|.
ASSLSTGGTDTEAF
>TRBJ1-1|TRBV29-1|8|.
SVANTEAF
>TRBJ2-2|TRBV14|14|.
ASSQEDGVNTGELF
>TRBJ2-2|TRBV19|14|.
ASTEMQEEGSGELF
>TRBJ2-7|TRBV4-1|17|.
ASSPVLRRLAGPSYEQY
>TRBJ2-3|TRBV11-2|15|.
ASSLPDRGRWTDTQY
>TRBJ2-1|TRBV4-1|15|.
ASSQGEGPSFTDEQF
>TRBJ2-1|TRBV19|13|.
ASSIGPGSLNEQF
>TRBJ2-7|TRBV14|12|.
ASSLGGRTYEQY
>TRBJ2-7|TRBV28|11|.
ASSRGGGAEQY
>TRBJ2-2|TRBV13|12|.
ATLVGGPVGELF
>TRBJ2-3|TRBV13|13|.
ASSHPPPSTDTQY
>TRBJ1-4|TRBV18|12|.
ASSPQGTNEKLF
>TRBJ1-2|TRBV9|12|.
ASSVEGVRDGYT
>TRBJ2-7|TRBV15|13|.
ATSRVTGGRVEQY
>TRBJ2-7|TRBV29-1|14|.
SVEDGSEGANSEQY
>TRBJ1-1|TRBV15|11|.
ATSEGARTEAF
>TRBJ2-7|TRBV27|11|.
ASSFSRMGEQY
>TRBJ2-7|TRBV6-5|11|once
ASSPAYKDEQY